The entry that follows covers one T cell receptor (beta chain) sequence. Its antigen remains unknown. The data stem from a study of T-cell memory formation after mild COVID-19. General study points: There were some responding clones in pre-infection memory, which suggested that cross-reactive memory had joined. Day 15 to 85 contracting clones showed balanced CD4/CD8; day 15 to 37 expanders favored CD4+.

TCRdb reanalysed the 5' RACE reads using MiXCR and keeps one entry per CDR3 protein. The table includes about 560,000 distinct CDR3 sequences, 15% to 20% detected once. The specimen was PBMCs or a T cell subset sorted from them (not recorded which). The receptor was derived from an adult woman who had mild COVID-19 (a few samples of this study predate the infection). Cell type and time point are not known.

CDR3 region: CASSLVRGAGTEAFF. The CDR3 DNA reads as TGTGCCAGCAGCTTAGTGCGGGGGGCGGGGACTGAAGCTTTCTTT. The chain recombines TRBV7-2 with TRBJ1-1; D possibly corresponds to TRBD1 (6 bases). Trimming pared 1 base from V and 5 bases from J, leaving 14 bases between. This CDR3 contains 15 residues. Germline CDR1 and CDR2: SGHTA and FQGNSA.